What follows describes a single TCR beta chain. As yet, its antigen is unknown. The entry originates in a study of T cell responses to AZD1222 COVID-19 vaccine. Whole-study context: Second-dose timings of about 4 or about 12 weeks were pooled.

Germline V CDR1 and CDR2: LNHDA, SQIVND (reference sequence). V shed 5 bases, J shed 3 bases, and the junction held 5 bases outside the gene matches. CDR3 size: 15 residues. Study findings and constraints: Per reports, nearly half of all spike-specific TCRs target regions that are unmutated in variants. Only a handful of AZD1222 recipients, more than five in all, had baseline seropositivity.

Profiling relied on immunoSEQ multiplex PCR, and the TCRdb table lists in-frame clones only, not all of them. Of roughly 120,000 clones in the sample, 88% were seen once. The rearrangement links TRBV19 to TRBJ1-5, with 9 bases identical to TRBD1. Material: peripheral blood, obtained on day 0 of AZD1222 vaccination. The sequence derives from an adult in good health. CDR3 protein: CASSPGQGYNQPQHF. The CDR3 nucleotides are TGTGCCAGTAGTCCGGGACAGGGTTACAATCAGCCCCAGCATTTT.